This section outlines one TCR beta chain sequence together with its context. This record belongs to a study of OX40 agonist ivuxolimab in advanced cancers. Germline V CDR1 and CDR2: LNHDA, SQIVND (reference sequence). The CDR3 spans 16 residues. Trimming removed 3 bases at V and 4 bases at J, with 17 bases between. Sequenced by immunoSEQ multiplex PCR; TCRdb stores in-frame clones only, minus some. The sample shows approximately 79,000 clones, 90% to 95% of them seen only once. The specimen comprised CD4+ or CD8+ T cells sorted from blood, sampled in a trial of the OX40 agonist ivuxolimab. The rearrangement joins TRBV19 to TRBJ2-3, with D perhaps TRBD2 (5 bases). The receptor was isolated from an adult with an advanced solid tumor such as melanoma, head and neck, liver or kidney cancer. CDR3 DNA: TGTGCCAGTAGTATTTCCTCACTAGTTTGGGCAGATACGCAGTATTTT. Translated, it gives CASSISSLVWADTQYF.